This TCR beta chain was observed in a study of identifying expanded T cells in peripheral blood. Sequenced by immunoSEQ multiplex PCR; TCRdb stores in-frame clones only, minus some. The table records around 85,000 clones, approximately 89% of them present only once. Study conclusions and caveats: Technical replicates showed approximately 1.2 changed clones; about two weeks roughly 18; four weeks 19. Variance in clone template counts between approximately two-week samples significantly increased with total template count across all healthy donors.

As to this clone: Its antigen is unknown.

Collection occurred without any documented infections or immune events in donors. Input material: blood. The receptor comes from a person aged 18-69 years in good health.

CDR3 protein: CASSLAGTGSVGTQYF. CDR3 nucleotides: TGTGCCAGCAGCTTAGCCGGGACAGGCTCCGTCGGTACGCAGTATTTT. The V and J genes are TRBV7-2 and TRBJ2-3, with 8 positions matching TRBD1. The CDR3 totals 16 residues. V shed 0 bases and J 8 bases; nucleotides not matched to a gene: 10. The V gene's germline CDR1 is SGHTA and CDR2 FQGNSA.